A single T cell receptor (beta chain) is shown here with its context. The antigen remains unidentified. The source of the sample is a study of PD-1 blockade in classical Hodgkin lymphoma. Study overall: Patients got intravenous nivolumab 3 mg/kg every 2 weeks.

Study findings and constraints: Whoever responded completely had baseline diversity much like that seen in newly diagnosed patients.

There are 16 residues in the CDR3. The V gene's germline CDR1 is LNHDA and CDR2 SQIVND (reference sequence). V was trimmed by 9 bases and J by 0 bases, leaving 18 bases between them. The method was immunoSEQ multiplex PCR; TCRdb's version includes in-frame clones alone and lacks a portion of them. Of tens of thousands of clones in the sample, 85% to 95% are singletons; the top ten hold 6.5% to 8%. All patients experienced relapse after autologous stem cell transplantation, and brentuximab vedotin exposure was variable. The chain joins TRBV19 to TRBJ2-1; perhaps TRBD1 as D (6 bases). This TCR was recovered from a human donor with classical Hodgkin lymphoma. Material: peripheral blood mononuclear cells (PBMCs), obtained at baseline. The CDR3 DNA follows: TGTGCCAGCTCACAGGGTTCCATATTCTCCTACAATGAGCAGTTCTTC. It translates to CASSQGSIFSYNEQFF.